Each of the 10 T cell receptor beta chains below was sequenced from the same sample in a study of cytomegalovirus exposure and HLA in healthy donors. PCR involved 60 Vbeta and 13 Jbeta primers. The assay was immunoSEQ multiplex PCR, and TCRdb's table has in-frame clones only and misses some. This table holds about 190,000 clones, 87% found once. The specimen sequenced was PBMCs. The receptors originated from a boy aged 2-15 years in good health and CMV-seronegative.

The CDR3 region is CASAARGKETQYF. Here the CDR3 DNA reads TGTGCCAGCGCCGCCCGTGGCAAGGAGACCCAGTACTTC. This chain joins TRBV27 and TRBJ2-5; D unclear. Germline V lookup: CDR1 MNHEY, CDR2 SMNVEV (reference sequence). The CDR3 sequence is 13 residues long. Trimming stripped 8 bases from V and 5 bases from J, with 15 bases between.

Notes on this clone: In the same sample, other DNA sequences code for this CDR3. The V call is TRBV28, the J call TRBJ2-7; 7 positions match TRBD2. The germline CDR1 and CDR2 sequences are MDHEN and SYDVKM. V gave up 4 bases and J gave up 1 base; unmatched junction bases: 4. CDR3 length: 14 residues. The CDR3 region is CASSSSGSSYEQYF. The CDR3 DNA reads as TGTGCCAGCAGTTCTAGCGGATCATCCTACGAGCAGTACTTC. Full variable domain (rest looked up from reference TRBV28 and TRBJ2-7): DVKVTQSSRYLVKRTGEKVFLECVQDMDHENMFWYRQDPGLGLRLIYFSYDVKMKEKGDIPEGYSVSREKKERFSLILESASTNQTSMYLCASSSSGSSYEQYFGPGTRLTVT.

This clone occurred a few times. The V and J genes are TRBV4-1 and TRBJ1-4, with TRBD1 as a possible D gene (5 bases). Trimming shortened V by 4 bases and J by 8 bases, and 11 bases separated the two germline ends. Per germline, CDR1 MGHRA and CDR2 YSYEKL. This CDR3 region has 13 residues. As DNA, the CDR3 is TGCGCCAGCAGCCGAGGAGGGGTGGAAAAACTGTTTTTT. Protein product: CASSRGGVEKLFF.

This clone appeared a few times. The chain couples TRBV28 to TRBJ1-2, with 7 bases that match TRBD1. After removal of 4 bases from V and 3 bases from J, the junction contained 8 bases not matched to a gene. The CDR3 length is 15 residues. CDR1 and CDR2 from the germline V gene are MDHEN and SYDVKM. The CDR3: CASSSPWGTDYGYTF. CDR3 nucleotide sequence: TGTGCCAGCAGTTCCCCTTGGGGGACAGACTATGGCTACACCTTC.

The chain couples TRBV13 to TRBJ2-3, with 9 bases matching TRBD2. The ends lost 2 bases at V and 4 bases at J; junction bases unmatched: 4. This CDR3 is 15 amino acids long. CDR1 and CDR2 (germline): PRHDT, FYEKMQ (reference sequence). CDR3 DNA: TGTGCCAGCAGCTTATATAGCGGGGGCGCAGATACGCAGTATTTT. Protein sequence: CASSLYSGGADTQYF. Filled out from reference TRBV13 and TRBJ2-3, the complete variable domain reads AAGVIQSPRHLIKEKRETATLKCYPIPRHDTVYWYQQGPGQDPQFLISFYEKMQSDKGSIPDRFSAQQFSDYHSELNMSSLELGDSALYFCASSLYSGGADTQYFGPGTRLTVL.

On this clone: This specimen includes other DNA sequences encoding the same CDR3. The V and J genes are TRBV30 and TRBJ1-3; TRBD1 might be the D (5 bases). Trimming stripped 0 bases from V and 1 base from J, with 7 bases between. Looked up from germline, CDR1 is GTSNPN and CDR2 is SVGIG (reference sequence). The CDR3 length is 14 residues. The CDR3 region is CAWSVRGSGNTIYF. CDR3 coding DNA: TGTGCCTGGAGTGTAAGGGGATCTGGAAACACCATATATTTT. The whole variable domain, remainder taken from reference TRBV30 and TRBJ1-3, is SQTIHQWPATLVQPVGSPLSLECTVEGTSNPNLYWYRQAAGRGLQLLFYSVGIGQISSEVPQNLSASRPQDRQFILSSKKLLLSDSGFYLCAWSVRGSGNTIYFGEGSWLTVV.

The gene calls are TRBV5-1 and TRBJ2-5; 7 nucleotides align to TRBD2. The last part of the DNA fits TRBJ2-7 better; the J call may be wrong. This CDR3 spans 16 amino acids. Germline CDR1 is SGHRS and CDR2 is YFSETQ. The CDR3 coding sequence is TGCGCCAGCAGCTTGGGGATCGGGGGGAGCTCCTACGAGCAGTACTTC. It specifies CASSLGIGGSSYEQYF.

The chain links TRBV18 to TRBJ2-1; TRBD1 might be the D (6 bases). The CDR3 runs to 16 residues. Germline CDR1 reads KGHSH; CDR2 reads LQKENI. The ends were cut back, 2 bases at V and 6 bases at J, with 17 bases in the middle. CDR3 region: CASSPIVQGWGNEQFF. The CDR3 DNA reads TGTGCCAGCTCACCAATTGTCCAGGGGTGGGGCAATGAGCAGTTCTTC.

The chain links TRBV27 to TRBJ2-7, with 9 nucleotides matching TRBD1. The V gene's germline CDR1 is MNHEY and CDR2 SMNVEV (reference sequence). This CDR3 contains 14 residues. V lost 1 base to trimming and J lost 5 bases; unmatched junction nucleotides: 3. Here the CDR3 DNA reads TGTGCCAGCAGTTTATGGGACAGGGACCACGAGCAGTACTTC. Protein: CASSLWDRDHEQYF.

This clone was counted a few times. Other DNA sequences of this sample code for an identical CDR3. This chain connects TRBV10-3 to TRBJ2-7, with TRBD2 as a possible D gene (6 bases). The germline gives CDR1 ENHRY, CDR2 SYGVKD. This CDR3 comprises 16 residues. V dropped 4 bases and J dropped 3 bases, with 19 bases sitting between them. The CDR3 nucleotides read TGTGCCATCAGTGGGTCCGAGGGGCGGGGAGGCTACGAGCAGTACTTC. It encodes CAISGSEGRGGYEQYF.